This TCR beta chain is drawn from a study of blood T cell repertoires in COVID-19. Whole-study context: The United States, Italy and Spain supplied acute and convalescent COVID-19 samples.

This CDR3 is 16 amino acids long. The ends were cut back, 8 bases at V and 5 bases at J, with 21 bases in the middle. CDR1 is LGHNA, CDR2 YSLEER, per germline. Sequencing used immunoSEQ multiplex PCR; TCRdb keeps in-frame clones, though not all of them. Here the sample spans around 77,000 clones, 75% to 90% being singletons. The chain employs TRBV4-3 and TRBJ1-4; no reliable D call. This TCR came from a man at least 80 years old with acute or convalescent COVID-19. Sequencing input: peripheral blood. CDR3 sequence (DNA): TGCGCCAGCTCCAAACTCGGAGGTACCTCAAATGAAAAACTGTTTTTT. It is translated as CASSKLGGTSNEKLFF.